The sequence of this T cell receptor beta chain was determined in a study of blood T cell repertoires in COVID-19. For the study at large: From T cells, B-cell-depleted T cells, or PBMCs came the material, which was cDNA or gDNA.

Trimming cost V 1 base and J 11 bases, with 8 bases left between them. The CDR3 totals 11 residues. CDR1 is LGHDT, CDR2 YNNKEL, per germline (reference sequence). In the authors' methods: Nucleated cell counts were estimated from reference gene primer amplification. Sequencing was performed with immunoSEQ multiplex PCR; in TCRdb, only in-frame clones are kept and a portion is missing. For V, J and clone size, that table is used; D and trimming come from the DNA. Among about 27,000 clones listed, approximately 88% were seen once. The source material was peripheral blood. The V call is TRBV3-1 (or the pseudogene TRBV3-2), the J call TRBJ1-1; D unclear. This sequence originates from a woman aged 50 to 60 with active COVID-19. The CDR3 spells CASSQGGAAFF. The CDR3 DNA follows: TGTGCCAGCAGCCAAGGTGGTGCGGCTTTCTTT.